This T cell receptor beta chain was captured in a study of blood T cell repertoires in COVID-19. This CDR3 contains 15 residues. CDR1 is LGHDT, CDR2 YNNKEL, per germline (reference sequence). V was clipped by 4 bases and J by 5 bases; unmatched bases: 6. Original data processing: Using reference gene primer amplification, nucleated cell counts were estimated. Sequencing used immunoSEQ multiplex PCR; TCRdb keeps in-frame clones, though not all of them. The V and J calls and clone size were taken over from that table, and D and trimming were inferred from the DNA. The sample shows more than 110,000 clones, roughly 84% of them seen only once.

Sequenced material: peripheral blood. This chain joins TRBV3-1 (or the pseudogene TRBV3-2) and TRBJ2-1; 9 bases align to TRBD2. This clonotype was obtained from a human donor in a cohort sampled during active COVID-19. The DNA of the CDR3 is TGTGCCAGCAGCCGCGGGAGGGCTATCAACAATGAGCAGTTCTTC. Translation gives CASSRGRAINNEQFF.